Listed below are T cell receptor beta chains from one sample, sequenced in a study of T cell repertoires in cytomegalovirus infection. TCRdb re-called the reads with MiXCR, one entry per CDR3 protein. This table holds roughly 700,000 distinct CDR3 sequences, about 30% found once. No cognate antigen is known for these TCRs. Specimen: cultured PBMCs, collected from culture after CMV antigen stimulation. Receptor source: a human donor in good health (CMV status not recorded). Some clones in this sample may be carry-over from other donors' samples. CDR3s include the opening cysteine and the closing phenylalanine or tryptophan. Each record gives: D gene, J gene, V gene, clone size, CDR3 protein, CDR3 DNA. The D gene is left open where the match is weak. Clone size appears in some rows only: once, few, many, or a class for an expanded clone.

D gene: -; J gene: TRBJ1-4; V gene: TRBV6-1; clone size: -; CDR3 protein: CASSENEEKLFF; CDR3 DNA: TGTGCCAGCAGTGAAAATGAGGAAAAACTGTTTTTT
D gene: -; J gene: TRBJ1-5; V gene: TRBV7-2; clone size: -; CDR3 protein: CASSFGGRGQPQHF; CDR3 DNA: TGTGCCAGCAGCTTTGGGGGGCGCGGACAGCCCCAGCATTTT
D gene: TRBD2; J gene: TRBJ2-1; V gene: TRBV27; clone size: -; CDR3 protein: CASRPGLAGGPTHNEQFF; CDR3 DNA: TGTGCCAGCAGACCCGGACTAGCGGGAGGGCCTACCCACAATGAGCAGTTCTTC
D gene: -; J gene: TRBJ1-1; V gene: TRBV2; clone size: -; CDR3 protein: CASSVGTYTEAFF; CDR3 DNA: TGTGCCAGCAGTGTAGGCACCTACACTGAAGCTTTCTTT
D gene: -; J gene: TRBJ1-1; V gene: TRBV6-2/TRBV6-3; clone size: few; CDR3 protein: CASSYTAGAAEAFF; CDR3 DNA: TGTGCCAGCAGTTACACCGCAGGGGCGGCTGAAGCTTTCTTT
D gene: -; J gene: TRBJ2-5; V gene: TRBV7-9; clone size: -; CDR3 protein: CASSTGTRRGETQYF; CDR3 DNA: TGTGCCAGCAGCACCGGGACTCGACGGGGCGAGACCCAGTACTTC
D gene: TRBD1; J gene: TRBJ1-2; V gene: TRBV7-2; clone size: -; CDR3 protein: CASSSTGDGYGYTF; CDR3 DNA: TGTGCCAGCAGCTCCACAGGGGACGGGTATGGCTACACCTTC
D gene: TRBD2; J gene: TRBJ2-5; V gene: TRBV5-1; clone size: -; CDR3 protein: CASSLGAGGPETQYF; CDR3 DNA: TGCGCCAGCAGCTTGGGAGCGGGGGGGCCCGAGACCCAGTACTTC
D gene: -; J gene: TRBJ2-6; V gene: TRBV19; clone size: few; CDR3 protein: CASSMSSSGANVLTF; CDR3 DNA: TGTGCCAGTAGTATGAGTTCCTCTGGGGCCAACGTCCTGACTTTC
D gene: -; J gene: TRBJ1-1; V gene: TRBV5-1; clone size: -; CDR3 protein: CASSFGGNLGTEAFF; CDR3 DNA: TGCGCCAGCAGCTTTGGGGGTAATTTAGGAACTGAAGCTTTCTTT
D gene: TRBD2; J gene: TRBJ2-6; V gene: TRBV27; clone size: -; CDR3 protein: CASSWGLAGSGANVLTF; CDR3 DNA: TGTGCCAGCAGTTGGGGACTAGCGGGGTCTGGGGCCAACGTCCTGACTTTC
D gene: -; J gene: TRBJ2-5; V gene: TRBV20-1; clone size: -; CDR3 protein: CSATRDSGRETQYF; CDR3 DNA: TGCAGTGCTACACGGGACTCCGGTCGAGAGACCCAGTACTTC